These 2 T cell receptor beta chains share one sample of origin, sequenced in a study of blood T cell repertoires in COVID-19. Profiled with immunoSEQ multiplex PCR; TCRdb holds only in-frame clones, not every one. The repertoire holds approximately 150,000 clones, over 75% seen once, with around 15% in the top ten. Sequencing input: peripheral blood. Every receptor here comes from a man aged 18 to 30 with COVID-19, enrolled during active disease.

This clone has a single count. As DNA, the CDR3 is TGTGCCAGCAATCCGGGACAGGGGTTTTACGAGCAGTACTTC. Translation gives CASNPGQGFYEQYF. V gene TRBV19 combines with J gene TRBJ2-7, with 10 bases aligning to TRBD1. Germline V gene sequence: CDR1 LNHDA, CDR2 SQIVND (reference sequence). V trimming: 9 bases; J trimming: 4 bases; junction bases outside the gene matches: 9. This CDR3 spans 14 amino acids.

This chain links TRBV7-2 with TRBJ2-2; 14 nucleotides match TRBD2. V shed 5 bases and J 8 bases; nucleotides not matched to a gene: 7. This CDR3 spans 16 amino acids. Germline CDR1 and CDR2: SGHTA and FQGNSA. The chain's CDR3 is CASSTGTSGRRGELFF. In DNA, the CDR3 is TGTGCCAGCAGCACCGGGACTAGCGGGAGACGGGGGGAGCTGTTTTTT.